Listed here are 25 T cell receptor beta chains from one sample, sequenced in a study of Ad26.COV2.S vaccination and SARS-CoV-2 variants. Treatment in this sample: some 19 received Ad26.COV2.S at low or high dose, single or two shots; roughly five received placebo; per-sample allocation not given. Sampling took place 63 days after the first vaccine or placebo injection. Sequenced by immunoSEQ multiplex PCR; TCRdb stores in-frame clones only, minus some. The sample records over 200,000 clones, around 89% being singletons. Sequences were derived from peripheral blood, sampled in a trial of Ad26.COV2.S vaccine versus placebo. These receptors came from a person aged 18-65 years who received the Ad26.COV2.S COVID-19 vaccine or a placebo.

The chain joins TRBV7-6 to TRBJ2-1; maybe TRBD2 (6 bases). V was shortened by 2 bases and J by 0 bases, with 17 bases between the two germline ends. CDR3 length: 18 residues. CDR1 is SGHVS, CDR2 FNYEAQ, per germline. CDR3: CASSLLTWGGTSYNEQFF. The CDR3 coding sequence is TGTGCCAGCAGCTTACTTACTTGGGGCGGGACCTCCTACAATGAGCAGTTCTTC.

V usage is TRBV25-1 and J usage is TRBJ2-1, with D perhaps TRBD1 (5 bases). Trimming pared 3 bases from V and 8 bases from J, leaving 23 bases between. Germline V CDR1 and CDR2: MGHDK, SYGVNS. The CDR3 covers 17 residues. CDR3 in amino acids: CASSELAGRMGRDEQFF. CDR3 bases: TGTGCCAGCAGTGAGTTGGCAGGGCGGATGGGTAGGGATGAGCAGTTCTTC.

CDR3 in amino acids: CASSADRGREKLFF. CDR3 coding DNA: TGTGCCAGTTCCGCGGACAGGGGGCGTGAAAAACTGTTTTTT. The J gene is TRBJ1-4, the V gene TRBV19; 11 bases map to TRBD1. In germline, CDR1 is LNHDA, CDR2 SQIVND (reference sequence). J was trimmed by 7 bases and V by 8 bases; bases with no gene match: 6. There are 14 residues in the CDR3.

The chain uses TRBV2 and TRBJ2-7, with TRBD1 matching 8 bases. Germline V gene lookup returns CDR1 SNHLY and CDR2 FYNNEI. The trim removed 7 bases at V and 2 bases at J, leaving 4 bases unmatched. The CDR3 totals 13 residues. The DNA for the CDR3 is TGTGCCAGCACCGGACAGGGCCCCTACGAGCAGTACTTC. The encoded protein is CASTGQGPYEQYF.

The chain is built from TRBV27 and TRBJ2-3; 14 nucleotides align to TRBD2. This CDR3 is built from 16 residues. From germline, CDR1 is MNHEY and CDR2 SMNVEV (reference sequence). The J segment lost 3 bases and the V segment lost 6 bases, leaving 5 bases of the junction unmatched. As DNA, the CDR3 is TGTGCCAGCAGCCCGACTAGCGGGAGGGGGACAGATACGCAGTATTTT. Encoded protein: CASSPTSGRGTDTQYF.

This clone was counted once. V is TRBV5-1 and J is TRBJ1-1, with TRBD1 as a possible D gene (6 bases). The V gene's germline CDR1 is SGHRS and CDR2 YFSETQ. Trimming stripped 0 bases from V and 4 bases from J, with 10 bases between. CDR3 length: 14 residues. The CDR3, as DNA: TGCGCCAGCAGCTTGGAGGGGGTGGGCACTGAAGCTTTCTTT. This codes for CASSLEGVGTEAFF. The whole variable domain, filled in from reference TRBV5-1 and TRBJ1-1, reads KAGVTQTPRYLIKTRGQQVTLSCSPISGHRSVSWYQQTPGQGLQFLFEYFSETQRNKGNFPGRFSGRQFSNSRSEMNVSTLELGDSALYLCASSLEGVGTEAFFGQGTRLTVV.

This clone was recorded at least ten times. The chain recombines TRBV9 with TRBJ2-7, with 9 bases fitting TRBD1. Germline CDR1 and CDR2: SGDLS and YYNGEE. With 2 bases clipped from V and 7 bases from J, the junction kept 7 bases outside the gene matches. CDR3 size: 14 residues. This CDR3 reads CASSVGTGFREQYF. The CDR3 DNA is TGTGCCAGCAGCGTGGGGACAGGGTTTCGGGAGCAGTACTTC.

The chain carries TRBV18 and TRBJ1-1; 8 bases align to TRBD1. Germline values: CDR1 KGHSH, CDR2 LQKENI. This CDR3 comprises 14 residues. The ends lost 2 bases at V and 2 bases at J; junction bases unmatched: 1. This chain's CDR3 is CASSPDRGNTEAFF. DNA of the CDR3: TGTGCCAGCTCACCAGACAGGGGCAACACTGAAGCTTTCTTT.

DNA for the CDR3: TGTGCCAGCAGCTTTTCCTTAGCGGGGGTGAGCACAGATACGCAGTATTTT. Translation gives CASSFSLAGVSTDTQYF. The gene calls are TRBV3-1 (or the pseudogene TRBV3-2) and TRBJ2-3; 9 positions match TRBD2. V was pared by 5 bases and J by 0 bases, with 9 bases of the junction left unmatched. CDR3 length equals 17 residues. Germline V gene data show CDR1 as LGHDT and CDR2 as YNNKEL (reference sequence).

The chain joins TRBV19 to TRBJ1-1; D is unresolved. Deletions cut 5 bases from V and 4 bases from J, with 8 bases between. From germline, CDR1 is LNHDA and CDR2 SQIVND (reference sequence). This CDR3 has 12 residues. CDR3: CASSGYATEAFF. CDR3 nucleotide sequence: TGTGCCAGTAGTGGTTATGCCACTGAAGCTTTCTTT.

The DNA for the CDR3 is TGTGCCAGCAGCGTAGGTGACTTAAGGGAGCAGTTCTTC. Translating gives CASSVGDLREQFF. The chain carries TRBV9 and TRBJ2-1; unclear D gene. Germline lookup yields CDR1 SGDLS and CDR2 YYNGEE. The germline V and J ends were trimmed by 0 bases and 10 bases, with 11 bases remaining between them. This CDR3 contains 13 residues.

The chain combines TRBV15 with TRBJ1-2; D is possibly TRBD1 (5 bases). The germline CDR1 and CDR2 sequences are LNHNV and YYDKDF (reference sequence). V was clipped by 2 bases and J by 0 bases, with 13 bases between them. This CDR3 is 16 amino acids long. CDR3 amino acids: CATSRSPGATNYGYTF. The CDR3 DNA sequence: TGTGCCACCAGCAGATCACCCGGGGCCACTAACTATGGCTACACCTTC.

This sequence joins TRBV6-1 and TRBJ1-1, with D possibly matching TRBD1 (6 bases). The CDR3 consists of 15 residues. Trimming removed 3 bases at V and 4 bases at J, with 15 bases between. Germline assignment: CDR1 MNHNS and CDR2 SASEGT. CDR3 coding DNA: TGTGCCAGCAGTGAGACAGCCAGCAGGGGCACTGAAGCTTTCTTT. It specifies CASSETASRGTEAFF.

As for this clone: Other DNA sequences within the sample encode an identical CDR3. This chain uses TRBV18 with TRBJ2-3, with TRBD2 identical over 11 bases. From germline, CDR1 is KGHSH and CDR2 LQKENI. This CDR3 is built from 16 residues. V dropped 3 bases and J dropped 0; count of bases not matched to a gene: 2. The CDR3 region has the DNA TGTGCCAGCTCACCCTTAGCGGGAGGGAGCACAGATACGCAGTATTTT. Protein product: CASSPLAGGSTDTQYF.

This chain links TRBV5-1 with TRBJ2-1, with TRBD1 matching 10 bases. In germline, CDR1 is SGHRS, CDR2 YFSETQ. The trim removed 0 bases at V and 6 bases at J, leaving 6 bases unmatched. The CDR3 consists of 16 residues. The CDR3 DNA sequence: TGCGCCAGCAGCTTGGCGGGACAGGGGCGGTTCAATGAGCAGTTCTTC. Translation: CASSLAGQGRFNEQFF.

The chain recombines TRBV7-2 with TRBJ2-1; no clear D gene. The CDR3 sequence is 11 residues long. In germline, CDR1 is SGHTA, CDR2 FQGNSA. Trimming took off 1 base at V and 12 bases at J, with 7 bases between the two ends. CDR3 amino acids: CASSLGPSQFF. The CDR3 DNA follows: TGTGCCAGCAGCTTAGGTCCCTCGCAGTTCTTC.

The genes are TRBV11-2 and TRBJ2-7; tentative D call: TRBD2 (5 bases). Germline-derived CDR1 and CDR2 are SGHAT and FQNNGV. Deletions cut 3 bases from V and 7 bases from J, with 10 bases between. The CDR3 has 12 residues. CDR3 residues: CASSLTRGEQYF. CDR3 coding DNA: TGTGCCAGCAGCTTGACCCGGGGAGAGCAGTACTTC.

This clone was observed once. This rearrangement joins TRBV19 to TRBJ1-2; D unclear. Germline CDR1 LNHDA, CDR2 SQIVND (reference sequence). Deletions cut 4 bases from V and 7 bases from J, with 19 bases between. The CDR3 runs 15 residues. DNA for the CDR3: TGTGCCAGTAGTAGGGTGGAAGGACCAAGGAGTGGCTACACCTTC. This encodes CASSRVEGPRSGYTF. Filled out from reference TRBV19 and TRBJ1-2, the complete variable domain reads DGGITQSPKYLFRKEGQNVTLSCEQNLNHDAMYWYRQDPGQGLRLIYYSQIVNDFQKGDIAEGYSVSREKKESFPLTVTSAQKNPTAFYLCASSRVEGPRSGYTFGSGTRLTVV.

This clone was picked up a small number of times. The rearrangement joins TRBV14 to TRBJ2-2; D gene ambiguous. V was clipped by 4 bases and J by 4 bases, with 16 bases between them. The CDR3 covers 16 residues. Germline V gene data show CDR1 as SGHDN and CDR2 as FVKESK. Here the CDR3 DNA reads TGTGCCAGCAGCCCCCGACCGGGCGTGGGCACCGGGGAGCTGTTTTTT. Translation: CASSPRPGVGTGELFF.

V gene TRBV28 combines with J gene TRBJ1-5, with 10 bases that match TRBD1. The CDR3 contains 15 residues. The V and J ends lost 6 bases and 3 bases, in that order; junction bases with no gene match: 5. The V gene's germline CDR1 is MDHEN and CDR2 SYDVKM. CDR3 DNA: TGTGCCAGCAGAAGACAGGGGGCCTCCAATCAGCCCCAGCATTTT. Protein sequence: CASRRQGASNQPQHF.

The chain links TRBV7-2 to TRBJ2-5; possibly TRBD2 for D (5 bases). The V end was cut by 5 bases, the J end by 5 bases, with 12 bases between. This CDR3 comprises 13 residues. The germline V gene encodes CDR1 SGHTA and CDR2 FQGNSA. The CDR3 DNA reads TGTGCCAGCAGCAAACCGGGAAGGGAGACCCAGTACTTC. This encodes CASSKPGRETQYF.

The CDR3 DNA reads TGCGCCAGCAGCTTAGGACGTAATGAGCAGTTCTTC. It specifies CASSLGRNEQFF. The V call is TRBV5-1, the J call TRBJ2-1; D unresolved. Deletions cut 2 bases from V and 7 bases from J, with 7 bases between. The germline V gene has CDR1 SGHRS and CDR2 YFSETQ. The CDR3 length is 12 residues.

The rearrangement links TRBV7-9 to TRBJ2-7, with D perhaps matching TRBD2 (5 bases). The CDR3 has 14 amino acids. The V gene's germline CDR1 is SEHNR and CDR2 FQNEAQ (reference sequence). V shed 0 bases and J shed 7 bases, with 13 bases lying between them. The CDR3 loop reads CASSLASGTREQYF. The CDR3 coding sequence is TGTGCCAGCAGCTTAGCGAGCGGAACGAGGGAGCAGTACTTC.

This rearrangement joins TRBV30 to TRBJ2-5, with a weak D call TRBD2 (6 bases). The CDR3 has 13 amino acids. The V and J ends lost 7 bases and 1 base respectively, with 13 bases between them. Germline V gene data show CDR1 as GTSNPN and CDR2 as SVGIG (reference sequence). CDR3 protein: CASFWDFQETQYF. CDR3 DNA sequence: TGTGCCTCCTTCTGGGACTTCCAAGAGACCCAGTACTTC.

The V and J genes are TRBV29-1 and TRBJ2-1, with no clear D. Germline V CDR1 and CDR2: SQVTM, ANQGSEA. This CDR3 has 13 residues. V was shortened by 2 bases and J by 5 bases, with 10 bases between the two germline ends. CDR3 sequence: CSVETVDDNEQFF. CDR3 sequence (DNA): TGCAGCGTTGAAACCGTGGATGACAATGAGCAGTTCTTC.